This paragraph reports one TCR beta chain. The data derive from a study of blood T cell repertoires in COVID-19. The CDR3 runs to 15 residues. Germline CDR1 reads LGHDT; CDR2 reads YNNKEL (reference sequence). J gave up 7 bases and V 3 bases, and 10 bases lay outside the gene matches. Some clones are missing from TCRdb's copy, which holds only in-frame ones; the method was immunoSEQ multiplex PCR. The sample has a few hundred thousand clones, about nine tenths seen once. This chain connects TRBV3-1 (or the pseudogene TRBV3-2) to TRBJ1-1; 8 bases match TRBD1. The sample comprised PBMCs or T cells enriched from blood (not recorded which). This clonotype originated in a woman aged 18-29 years who had recovered from COVID-19. The CDR3 bases are TGTGCCAGCAGCCAGATTAGGACAGGGACCCTTGAAGCTTTCTTT. Its protein product is CASSQIRTGTLEAFF.